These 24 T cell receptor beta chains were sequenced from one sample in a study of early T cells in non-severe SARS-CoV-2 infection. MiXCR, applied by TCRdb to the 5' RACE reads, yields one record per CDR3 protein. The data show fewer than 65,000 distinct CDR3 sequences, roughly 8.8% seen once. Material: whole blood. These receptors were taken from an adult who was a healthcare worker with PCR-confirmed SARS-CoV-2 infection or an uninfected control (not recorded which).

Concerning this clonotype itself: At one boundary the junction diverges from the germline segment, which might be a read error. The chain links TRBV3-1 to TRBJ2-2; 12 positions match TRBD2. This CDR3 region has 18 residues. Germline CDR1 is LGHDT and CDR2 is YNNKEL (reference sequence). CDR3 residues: CTSSPPRLAGEYTGELFF. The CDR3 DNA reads TGTACCAGCAGCCCCCCCAGACTAGCGGGAGAATACACCGGGGAGCTGTTTTTT. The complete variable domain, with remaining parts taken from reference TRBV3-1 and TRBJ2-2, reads DTAVSQTPKYLVTQMGNDKSIKCEQNLGHDTMYWYKQDSKKFLKIMFSYNNKELIINETVPNRFSPKSPDKAHLNLHINSLELGDSAVYFCTSSPPRLAGEYTGELFFGEGSRLTVL.

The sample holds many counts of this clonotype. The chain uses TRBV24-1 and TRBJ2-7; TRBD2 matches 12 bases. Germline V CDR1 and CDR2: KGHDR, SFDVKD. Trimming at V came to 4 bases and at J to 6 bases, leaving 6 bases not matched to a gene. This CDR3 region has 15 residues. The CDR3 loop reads CATSETGLAGGEQYF. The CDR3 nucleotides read TGTGCCACCAGTGAAACGGGACTAGCGGGTGGCGAGCAGTACTTC.

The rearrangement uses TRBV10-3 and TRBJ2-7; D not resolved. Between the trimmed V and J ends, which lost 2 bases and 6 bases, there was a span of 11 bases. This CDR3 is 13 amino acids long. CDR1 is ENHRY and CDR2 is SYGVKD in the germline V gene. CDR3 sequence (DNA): TGTGCCATCAGTGAGCCGATCAAGCGCGAGCAGTACTTC. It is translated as CAISEPIKREQYF.

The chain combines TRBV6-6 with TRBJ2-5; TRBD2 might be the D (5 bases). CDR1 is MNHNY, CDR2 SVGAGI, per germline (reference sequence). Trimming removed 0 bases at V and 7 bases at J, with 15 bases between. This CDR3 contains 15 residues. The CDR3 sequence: CASSYSDGSLGTQYF. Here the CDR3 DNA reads TGTGCCAGCAGTTACTCGGATGGGAGTTTAGGGACCCAGTACTTC.

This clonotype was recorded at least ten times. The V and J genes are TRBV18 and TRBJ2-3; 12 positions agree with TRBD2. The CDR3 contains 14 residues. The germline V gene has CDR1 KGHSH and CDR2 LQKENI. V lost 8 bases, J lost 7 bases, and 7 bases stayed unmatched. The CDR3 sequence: CASKRLAGANTQYF. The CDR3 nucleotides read TGTGCCAGCAAAAGACTAGCGGGAGCCAATACGCAGTATTTT. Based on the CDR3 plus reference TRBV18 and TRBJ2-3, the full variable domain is NAGVMQNPRHLVRRRGQEARLRCSPMKGHSHVYWYRQLPEEGLKFMVYLQKENIIDESGMPKERFSAEFPKEGPSILRIQQVVRGDSAAYFCASKRLAGANTQYFGPGTRLTVL.

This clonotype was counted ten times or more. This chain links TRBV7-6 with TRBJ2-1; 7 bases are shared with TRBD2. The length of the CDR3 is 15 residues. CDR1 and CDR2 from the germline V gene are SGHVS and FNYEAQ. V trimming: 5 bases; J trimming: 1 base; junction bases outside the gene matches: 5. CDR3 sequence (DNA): TGTGCCAGCAGCACAGCGGGGCCTTCCTACAATGAGCAGTTCTTC. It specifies CASSTAGPSYNEQFF.

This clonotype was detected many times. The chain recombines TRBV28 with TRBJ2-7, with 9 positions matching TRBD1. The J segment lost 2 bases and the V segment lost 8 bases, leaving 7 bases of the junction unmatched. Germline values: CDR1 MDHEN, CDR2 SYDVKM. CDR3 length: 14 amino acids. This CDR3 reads CASGRDRAPYEQYF. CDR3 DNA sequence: TGTGCCAGCGGCCGGGACAGGGCCCCCTACGAGCAGTACTTC.

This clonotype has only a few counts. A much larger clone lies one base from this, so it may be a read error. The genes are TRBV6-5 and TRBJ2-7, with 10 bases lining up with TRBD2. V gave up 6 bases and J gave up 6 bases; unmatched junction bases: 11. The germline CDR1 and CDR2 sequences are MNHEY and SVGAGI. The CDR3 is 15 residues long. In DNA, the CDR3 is TGTGCCAGCAGCGCCGAATTCAGGACTAGCGGCGAGCAGTACTTC. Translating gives CASSAEFRTSGEQYF.

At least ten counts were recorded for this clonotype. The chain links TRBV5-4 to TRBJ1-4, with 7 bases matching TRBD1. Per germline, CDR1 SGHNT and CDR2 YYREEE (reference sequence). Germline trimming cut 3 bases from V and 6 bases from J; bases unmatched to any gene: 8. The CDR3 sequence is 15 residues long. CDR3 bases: TGTGCCAGCAGCTCAACGACAGGGTCGGATGAAAAACTGTTTTTT. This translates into CASSSTTGSDEKLFF.

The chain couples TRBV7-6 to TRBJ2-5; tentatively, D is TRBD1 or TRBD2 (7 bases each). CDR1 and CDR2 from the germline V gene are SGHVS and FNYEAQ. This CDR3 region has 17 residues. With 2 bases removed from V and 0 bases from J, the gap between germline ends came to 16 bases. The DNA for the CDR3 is TGTGCCAGCAGCTTACGACGCGGGGGACAGAACCAAGAGACCCAGTACTTC. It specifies CASSLRRGGQNQETQYF.

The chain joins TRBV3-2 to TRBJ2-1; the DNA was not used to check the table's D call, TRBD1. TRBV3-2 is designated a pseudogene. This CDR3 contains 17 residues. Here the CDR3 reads CASSQEGRQGTYNEQFF. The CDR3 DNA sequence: TGTGCCAGCAGCCAAGAAGGGAGACAGGGAACCTACAATGAGCAGTTCTTC.

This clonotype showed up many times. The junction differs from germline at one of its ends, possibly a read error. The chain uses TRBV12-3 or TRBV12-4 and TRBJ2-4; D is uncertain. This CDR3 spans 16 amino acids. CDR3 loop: CASSLRRGGRLRFTNF. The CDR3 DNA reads TGTGCCAGCAGTTTAAGGCGTGGTGGCAGGTTGCGTTTTACGAACTTC.

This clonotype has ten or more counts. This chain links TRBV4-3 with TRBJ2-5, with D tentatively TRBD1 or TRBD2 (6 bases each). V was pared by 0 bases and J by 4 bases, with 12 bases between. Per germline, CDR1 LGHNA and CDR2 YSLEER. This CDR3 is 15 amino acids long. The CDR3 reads CASSQDRGAGETQYF. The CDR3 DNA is TGCGCCAGCAGCCAAGATAGGGGGGCGGGAGAGACCCAGTACTTC.

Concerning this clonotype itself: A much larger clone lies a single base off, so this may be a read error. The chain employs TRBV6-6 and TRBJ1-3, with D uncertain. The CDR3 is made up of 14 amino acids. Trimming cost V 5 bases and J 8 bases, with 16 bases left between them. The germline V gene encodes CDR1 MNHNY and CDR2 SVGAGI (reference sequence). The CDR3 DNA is TGTGCCAGCAGTGTCAGTTCTCTGCACGACACCATATATTTT. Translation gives CASSVSSLHDTIYF.

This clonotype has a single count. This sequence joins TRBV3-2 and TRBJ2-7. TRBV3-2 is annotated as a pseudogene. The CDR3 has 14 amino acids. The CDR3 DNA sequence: TGTGCCAGCAGCCAAGATCCCCCATCGGCCGAGCAGTACTTC. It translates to CASSQDPPSAEQYF.

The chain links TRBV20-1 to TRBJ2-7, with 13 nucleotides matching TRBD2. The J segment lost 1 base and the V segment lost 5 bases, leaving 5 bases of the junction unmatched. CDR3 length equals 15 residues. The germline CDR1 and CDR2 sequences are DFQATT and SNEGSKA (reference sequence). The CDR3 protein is CSAEGLAGVSYEQYF. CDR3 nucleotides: TGCAGTGCTGAAGGACTAGCGGGAGTGTCCTACGAGCAGTACTTC.

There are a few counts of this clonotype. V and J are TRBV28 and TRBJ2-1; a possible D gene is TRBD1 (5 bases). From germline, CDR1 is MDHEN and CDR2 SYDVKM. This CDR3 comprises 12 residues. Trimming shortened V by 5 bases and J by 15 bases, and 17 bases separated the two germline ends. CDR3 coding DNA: TGTGCCAGCAGTAAGGGGCTCACGCGAACGTTCTTC. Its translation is CASSKGLTRTFF.

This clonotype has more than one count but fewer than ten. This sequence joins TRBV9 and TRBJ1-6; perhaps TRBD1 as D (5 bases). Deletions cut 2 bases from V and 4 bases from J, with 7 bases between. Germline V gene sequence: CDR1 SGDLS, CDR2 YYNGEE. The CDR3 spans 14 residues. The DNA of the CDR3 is TGTGCCAGCAGCGTGACAGTATATAATTCACCCCTCCACTTT. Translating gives CASSVTVYNSPLHF.

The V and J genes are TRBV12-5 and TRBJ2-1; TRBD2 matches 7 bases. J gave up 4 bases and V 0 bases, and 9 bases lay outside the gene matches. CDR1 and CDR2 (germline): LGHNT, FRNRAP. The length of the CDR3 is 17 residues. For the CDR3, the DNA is TGTGCTAGTGGTTTGGTACGAAGGGAGGGACTTTACAATGAGCAGTTCTTC. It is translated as CASGLVRREGLYNEQFF.

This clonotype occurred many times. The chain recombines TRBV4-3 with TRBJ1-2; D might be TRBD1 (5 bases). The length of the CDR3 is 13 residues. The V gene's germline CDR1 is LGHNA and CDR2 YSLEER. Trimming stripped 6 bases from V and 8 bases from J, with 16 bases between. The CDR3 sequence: CASSVGGARGYTF. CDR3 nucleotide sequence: TGCGCCAGCAGTGTCGGAGGGGCGCGGGGCTACACCTTC.

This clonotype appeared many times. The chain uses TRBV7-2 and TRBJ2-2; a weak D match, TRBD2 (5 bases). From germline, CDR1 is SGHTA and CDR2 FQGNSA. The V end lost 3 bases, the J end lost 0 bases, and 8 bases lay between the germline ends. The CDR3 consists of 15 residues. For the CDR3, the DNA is TGTGCCAGCAGCTTCGGGATCCCGAACACCGGGGAGCTGTTTTTT. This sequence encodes CASSFGIPNTGELFF.

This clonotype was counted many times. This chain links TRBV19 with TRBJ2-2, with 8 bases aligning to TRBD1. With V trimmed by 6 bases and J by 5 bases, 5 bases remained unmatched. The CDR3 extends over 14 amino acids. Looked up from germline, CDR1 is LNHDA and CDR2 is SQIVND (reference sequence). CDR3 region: CASRQGEVTGELFF. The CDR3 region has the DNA TGTGCCAGTAGACAGGGGGAAGTTACCGGGGAGCTGTTTTTT. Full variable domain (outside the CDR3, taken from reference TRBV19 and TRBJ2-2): DGGITQSPKYLFRKEGQNVTLSCEQNLNHDAMYWYRQDPGQGLRLIYYSQIVNDFQKGDIAEGYSVSREKKESFPLTVTSAQKNPTAFYLCASRQGEVTGELFFGEGSRLTVL.

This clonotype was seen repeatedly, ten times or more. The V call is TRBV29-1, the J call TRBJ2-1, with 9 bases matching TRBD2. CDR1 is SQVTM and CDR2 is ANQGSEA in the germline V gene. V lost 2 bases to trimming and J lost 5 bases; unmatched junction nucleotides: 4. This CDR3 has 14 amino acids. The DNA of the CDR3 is TGCAGCGTTGAAATGAGCGGGAGGCACAATGAGCAGTTCTTC. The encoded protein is CSVEMSGRHNEQFF.

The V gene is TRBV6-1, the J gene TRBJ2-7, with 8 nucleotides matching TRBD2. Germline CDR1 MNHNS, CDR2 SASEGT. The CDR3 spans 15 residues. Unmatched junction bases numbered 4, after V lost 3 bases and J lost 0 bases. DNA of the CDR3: TGTGCCAGCAGTGAGGGTAGCGGGGCCTCCTACGAGCAGTACTTC. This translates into CASSEGSGASYEQYF.